A selection of T cell receptor beta chains follows, all from one sample in a study of T cells in Graves' hyperthyroidism and ophthalmopathy. MiXCR, applied by TCRdb to the multiplex PCR reads, yields one record per CDR3 protein. This sample has about 560,000 distinct CDR3 sequences, with 12% to 15% found just once. Sequenced material: blood. These receptor sequences come from a woman in her forties with Graves' hyperthyroidism. Both conserved end residues are part of each CDR3.

CDR3 length: 15
V gene: TRBV29-1
CDR3 protein: CSLSGGDLTSTEAFF

CDR3 length: 18
V gene: TRBV5-1
CDR3 protein: CASSLLRVGRQGTGELFF

CDR3 length: 11
V gene: TRBV2
CDR3 protein: CASSEPGGYTF

CDR3 length: 15
V gene: TRBV6-2/TRBV6-3
CDR3 protein: CASNPTGQGAHEQYF

CDR3 length: 15
V gene: TRBV11-1
CDR3 protein: CASSLGLAGTDTLYF

CDR3 length: 15
V gene: TRBV15
CDR3 protein: CATRRLEGDNQPQHF

CDR3 length: 18
V gene: TRBV28
CDR3 protein: CASSLLTGTLSYNSPLHF

CDR3 length: 15
V gene: TRBV2
CDR3 protein: CASSREAERNSPLHF

CDR3 length: 13
V gene: TRBV7-2
CDR3 protein: CASSLGLVYGYTF

CDR3 length: 15
V gene: TRBV5-1
CDR3 protein: CASSLDAGSAYEQYF

CDR3 length: 14
V gene: TRBV5-5
CDR3 protein: CASSSDRPEDTQYF

CDR3 length: 15
V gene: TRBV5-1
CDR3 protein: CASSSSTATNEKLFF

CDR3 length: 13
V gene: TRBV11-3
CDR3 protein: CASSLAGWTEAFF

CDR3 length: 16
V gene: TRBV24-1
CDR3 protein: CATSDSRTGEQETQYF

CDR3 length: 16
V gene: TRBV7-6
CDR3 protein: CASSFGGTGLSTEAFF

CDR3 length: 14
V gene: TRBV7-2
CDR3 protein: CASSTQQGMETQYF

CDR3 length: 13
V gene: TRBV10-3
CDR3 protein: CAISESSNYEQYF

CDR3 length: 15
V gene: TRBV3-1
CDR3 protein: CASSRLGLRTDTQYF

CDR3 length: 14
V gene: TRBV2
CDR3 protein: CASRVDSMNTEAFF

CDR3 length: 20
V gene: TRBV6-8
CDR3 protein: CASSNRPRSGLAGAARGQYF

CDR3 length: 17
V gene: TRBV7-8
CDR3 protein: CASSLGALSGRAYEQYF

CDR3 length: 16
V gene: TRBV7-2
CDR3 protein: CASSLEGHTNNSPLHF

CDR3 length: 16
V gene: TRBV28
CDR3 protein: CASSPGEFTSTSPLHF

CDR3 length: 13
V gene: TRBV28
CDR3 protein: CAGRGLGNSPLHF

CDR3 length: 14
V gene: TRBV5-1
CDR3 protein: CASSPGTSYNEQYF

CDR3 length: 15
V gene: TRBV12-3/TRBV12-4
CDR3 protein: CASSLGLERQNEQFF

CDR3 length: 15
V gene: TRBV7-9
CDR3 protein: CASSLERGAIDTQYF

CDR3 length: 12
V gene: TRBV20-1
CDR3 protein: CSATRGPNEQFF

CDR3 length: 15
V gene: TRBV9
CDR3 protein: CASSASSGSTDTQYF

CDR3 length: 13
V gene: TRBV12-5
CDR3 protein: CASGLGLNNEQFF

CDR3 length: 11
V gene: TRBV19
CDR3 protein: CATLTDNEQFF

CDR3 length: 16
V gene: TRBV3-1
CDR3 protein: CASSHRGGTGSYEQYF

CDR3 length: 10
V gene: TRBV6-2/TRBV6-3
CDR3 protein: CARRHQPQHF

CDR3 length: 15
V gene: TRBV5-6
CDR3 protein: CASSLYLDYNNEQFF

CDR3 length: 17
V gene: TRBV9
CDR3 protein: CASSHLRRGQENNEQFF

CDR3 length: 13
V gene: TRBV27
CDR3 protein: CASSLDPSGEQYF

CDR3 length: 12
V gene: TRBV14
CDR3 protein: CASSQVAEKLFF

CDR3 length: 16
V gene: TRBV9
CDR3 protein: CASSVGWSPDGGEQFF

CDR3 length: 17
V gene: TRBV6-5
CDR3 protein: CASSYLATSDSTGELFF

CDR3 length: 11
V gene: TRBV30
CDR3 protein: CAWSVGGGYTF

CDR3 length: 12
V gene: TRBV27
CDR3 protein: CASSPTGIGYTF

CDR3 length: 15
V gene: TRBV5-5
CDR3 protein: CASSLRDTHSYEQYF

CDR3 length: 16
V gene: TRBV6-1
CDR3 protein: CASSAYRDRIQETQYF

CDR3 length: 12
V gene: TRBV29-1
CDR3 protein: CSVLGPQETQYF

CDR3 length: 14
V gene: TRBV27
CDR3 protein: CASSPLTGSYEQFF

CDR3 length: 16
V gene: TRBV20-1
CDR3 protein: CSAGGQGLHTTDTQYF

CDR3 length: 14
V gene: TRBV18
CDR3 protein: CASVRDTSQETQYF

CDR3 length: 13
V gene: TRBV6-1
CDR3 protein: CASSRTLRDIEYF